This section outlines one T cell receptor (beta chain) sequence together with its context. Participant age was about 18 to 95 years, and participants resided in about two dozen US areas. Clinical histories supplied by participants themselves formed the basis of cohort assignment. This sample is part of a study of blood T cell repertoires in COVID-19. About the research overall: Whether acute or convalescent, the COVID-19 samples came from the United States, Italy and Spain.

This CDR3 is built from 16 residues. Germline CDR1 reads LNHDA; CDR2 reads SQIVND (reference sequence). V was pared by 4 bases and J by 0 bases, with 12 bases between. Source study methods: Amplification of reference gene primers provided the estimated nucleated cell counts. Some clones are missing from TCRdb's copy, which holds only in-frame ones; the method was immunoSEQ multiplex PCR. That table gives V, J and clone size, and the DNA gave D and trimming. The top ten hold around 4.5% of the sample, which has 110,000 to 150,000 clones, more than 80% seen once. The sequence came from a man aged 50-59 years who had recovered from COVID-19. The chain has TRBV19 and TRBJ1-4; D not resolved. Sample: PBMCs or T cells enriched from blood (not recorded which). CDR3 sequence reads: CASSTSGRATNEKLFF. In DNA, the CDR3 is TGTGCCAGTAGTACTTCCGGCCGGGCAACTAATGAAAAACTGTTTTTT.